This T cell receptor beta chain was retrieved from a study of blood T cells in healthy people across ages (dated by TCRdb to the mid-2010s). Regarding the complete study: In model experiments, template switching captured roughly one uniquely barcoded TCR beta cDNA molecule for every two T cells. Age-related changes in TCR beta repertoire diversity were measured in the study by deep sequencing normalized with unique cDNA molecular identifiers. Donors were grouped into four age groups: young (average roughly 15 years), middle-aged (around 39), aged (about 59) and long-lived (about 90). To avoid experimental bias, donors of different ages were randomly spread across the sequencing lanes. Two additional independent replicas of 1 million unique cDNA reads from the same blood draw were analyzed for two donors (one aged 18 to 30 and one aged 80 or older). Findings and caveats that apply to the study as a whole: A strong correlation was found between observed TCR beta diversity and the percentage of naive T cells measured by flow cytometry. Observed TCR beta diversity per million T cells fell roughly linearly with age, and a significant reduction was already apparent by age roughly 40. Estimates of total diversity based on one million sequenced T cells were regarded as lower bounds and as underestimates. Since profiling was done on bulk unsorted PBMCs, naive and antigen-experienced compartments could not be conclusively compared. The CMV infection status of donors was not known, potentially confounding age-related changes in expanded clonotypes. Compared with the aged group, more naive CD4+ T cells, fewer expanded clones and increased TCR diversity were shown by the long-lived group, suggesting age selection.

Systemically healthy Caucasian individuals from Russia, some 40 in total and aged roughly 6 to 100 years, were included as donors. Approximately 9 milliliters of peripheral blood were collected from each donor into EDTA-treated Vacutainer tubes. Ficoll-Paque density-gradient centrifugation was used to isolate PBMCs, with at least 6.5 million per sample. Trizol reagent was used to extract total RNA from PBMCs, with at least 6 micrograms per sample. For every donor, flow cytometry on a PBMC aliquot measured the percentage of naive CD45RAhigh/CD27high T cells. The library was produced with 5' RACE. The sample was run on an Illumina HiSeq 2500. A second PCR of roughly 7 to 12 cycles was run with a J-beta primer mix and a sample-barcoded 5' primer. Each TCR beta cDNA molecule received a unique molecular identifier from a template-switch 5' adaptor carrying 12 random nucleotides. Each sample yielded at least 3 million CDR3-containing paired-end reads. All of the RNA was converted into first-strand cDNA using the Mint cDNA synthesis kit, with a TRBC-specific oligonucleotide serving as the primer. Following uracil-DNA glycosylase treatment, all cDNA underwent a first 18-cycle PCR with the universal primers M1SS and BC2_uni_R. Processing in the source paper ran as follows. For normalization, 1 million high-quality reads were randomly selected from each sample, with every read carrying a distinct molecular identifier. Instead of being binned into consensus sequences, reads that shared molecular identifiers were thrown out. MiTCR, with a Q25 quality threshold and the strictest error-elimination algorithm, was used for CDR3 identification, clonotype clustering and error correction. A nonparametric unseen species model with Euler transformation was used to estimate a lower bound on total TCR beta diversity. Clones were called with MiXCR by TCRdb after fastp trimmed the public reads at Q25, and only in-frame beta chains were retained. Every entry covers one CDR3 protein and lists the most common genes and DNA from its rows. The V and J calls come from TCRdb's annotation, not from the publication. This sample has hundreds of thousands of distinct CDR3 sequences in its table, and roughly 53% of those were observed once. Approximately 41% of the sample rests with the top ten.

To note about this clonotype: Its cognate antigen has yet to be identified. The input lacks base qualities; no much larger clone sits a single base away.

The source is a man older than 75 in good health. Sequencing was done on a sample of blood.

The CDR3 amino acid sequence is: CASSLRDRGGEQFF. The DNA sequence follows: TGTGCCAGCAGCTTACGGGACAGGGGAGGTGAGCAGTTCTTC. The rearrangement combines TRBV7-8 with TRBJ2-1; 10 of the junction bases match TRBD1. For this chain, trimming is 2 bases at the V end and 9 bases at the J end, and the number of junction bases without a gene match is 4. From a lookup of the germline V gene, CDR1 and CDR2 are SGHVS and FQNEAQ. Measured from the cysteine to the phenylalanine, the CDR3 is 14 residues long. Only CDR3 DNA remains: 42 bases, in frame from the first base.